This TCR beta chain was identified during a study of blood T cell repertoires in COVID-19 (dated by TCRdb to the early 2020s). About the investigation overall: Samples covering the acute and convalescent phases of COVID-19 were provided by collaborators in the United States, Italy and Spain. The material from the prospective study consisted of cDNA or gDNA derived from T cells, B-cell-depleted T cells, or PBMCs. Deeply sampled blood TCRbeta repertoires from subjects exposed to, actively infected with, or recovered from COVID-19 were included in the dataset. The repertoires were released in a freely available public database meant as a resource for research on the immune response to SARS-CoV-2. The samples were drawn from two sources: the first 160 participants of the ongoing ImmuneRACE study, and about 1,300 subjects contributed by 6 global collaborators. A de-identified subject ID, COVID-19 status, age in years and sex were almost always included in the sample metadata. HLA class I and class II types, where available, came from metadata supplied by the sample provider rather than from assay-based typing. The research as a whole found: How much clinical and demographic metadata was included differed by source and by participant, and the metadata was provided uncurated.

With respect to this clone: Its cognate antigen has yet to be identified. No base quality values were provided; no much bigger clone lies one nucleotide off.

TCRbeta CDR3 regions were amplified from genomic DNA by means of the immunoSEQ Assay, a bias-controlled multiplex PCR. In the authors' own workflow: The number of nucleated cells in each sample was estimated from the amplification of reference gene primers within the assay. To quantify the absolute abundance of each unique TCRbeta CDR3 rearrangement, sequence reads were collapsed and filtered. Productive Simpson clonality was computed per sample as the square root of Simpson's diversity index over productive rearrangements. This immuneACCESS table, as held by TCRdb, lists in-frame sequences with V and J called but not all clones. Of the missing ones, under half trace to an unresolved V gene in checked studies; the others have no known cause. The V and J calls and the clone size are those of that table, but D and trimming were determined from the DNA. In all, the sample holds around 230,000 clones, and 85% to 90% of those were seen once. In total, the top ten clones hold roughly 11% of the sample.

Including cysteine and phenylalanine, the CDR3 has 19 amino acids. The only DNA kept is the CDR3, 57 bases in frame from the first base. CDR1 and CDR2 are drawn from the germline V gene (reference sequence): LNHDA, SQIVND. Unmatched junction bases come to 7, with V trimmed by 3 bases and J by 1 base. One collaborating source in Seattle enrolled patients while the patients were actively infected and followed the patients over time throughout the course of disease. Each collaborating institution followed its own protocols to collect whole blood in K2EDTA tubes. For TCRbeta analysis, collaborator samples were shipped as frozen whole blood, as isolated PBMCs, or as DNA extracted from either sample type.

The sequencing sample was made of peripheral blood. This receptor chain uses TRBV19 and TRBJ2-3; 16 bases in between match TRBD2. The clonotype originates from a man aged 45-65 years with COVID-19, enrolled during active disease. The DNA sequence is as follows: TGTGCCAGTAGTATTCTGGGACTAGCGGGGGGGCGAGGCACAGATACGCAGTATTTT. Its protein reads: CASSILGLAGGRGTDTQYF. With the portions outside the CDR3 filled from the reference TRBV19 and TRBJ2-3 genes, the complete variable region becomes DGGITQSPKYLFRKEGQNVTLSCEQNLNHDAMYWYRQDPGQGLRLIYYSQIVNDFQKGDIAEGYSVSREKKESFPLTVTSAQKNPTAFYLCASSILGLAGGRGTDTQYFGPGTRLTVL.